This is a list of T cell receptor beta chains from one sample in a study of T-cell memory formation after mild COVID-19. TCRdb reprocessed the 5' RACE reads with MiXCR, giving one entry per CDR3 protein. The sample lists hundreds of thousands of distinct CDR3 sequences, more than 15% occurring once. Source material: PBMCs or a T cell subset sorted from them (not recorded which). The source of these receptors is an adult woman who had mild COVID-19 (a few samples of this study predate the infection). Cell type and time point are not known. Both conserved end residues are part of each CDR3. Each record gives: CDR3 DNA, CDR3 protein, V gene, D gene, clone size, CDR3 length, J gene. The D gene is left open where the match is weak. Rows may omit the clone size; those that give it use once, few, many or a size class.

TGTGCCAGTATTGACTACCCCTCCACTGAAGCTTTCTTT CASIDYPSTEAFF TRBV19 . few 13 TRBJ1-1
TGTGCCAGCTTTCATAGCAGGAATGAGCAGTTCTTC CASFHSRNEQFF TRBV6-1 . few 12 TRBJ2-1
TGTGCCAGTAGTATGACAGGGGGGCCTGAAGCTTTCTTT CASSMTGGPEAFF TRBV19 TRBD1 . 13 TRBJ1-1
TGCAGCGTTCATGCGGGAGCGAACGAGCAGTACTTC CSVHAGANEQYF TRBV29-1 TRBD2 . 12 TRBJ2-7
TGTGCCAGCAGCTGGGGGCGGGGAACTAGCGGGAGAGTCTACGAGCAGTACTTC CASSWGRGTSGRVYEQYF TRBV7-2 TRBD2 . 18 TRBJ2-7
TGTGCCAGCAGCGTACTGGCTGAGAACACTGAAGCTTTCTTT CASSVLAENTEAFF TRBV9 . . 14 TRBJ1-1
TGTGCCAGCAGCTCGCTTCGGGGGGGAAACATTCAGTACTTC CASSSLRGGNIQYF TRBV7-2 TRBD2 many 14 TRBJ2-4
TGTGCCAGCAGTTACTTACAGGGTACCTGGGATCAGCCCCAGCATTTT CASSYLQGTWDQPQHF TRBV6-6 . . 16 TRBJ1-5
TGCAGTGCTAGTCCTACCGGGACTAGCGGCCACAATGAGCAGTTCTTC CSASPTGTSGHNEQFF TRBV20-1 TRBD2 . 16 TRBJ2-1
TGTGCCAGCAGTTTTCGTCAGGGAAATGGCTACACCTTC CASSFRQGNGYTF TRBV12-3/TRBV12-4 . . 13 TRBJ1-2
TGTGCCACCTCGCCCCGGACCACAGATACGCAGTATTTT CATSPRTTDTQYF TRBV18 . . 13 TRBJ2-3
TGTGCCAGCAGCTTAGGGGGTGCCAACTATGGCTACACCTTC CASSLGGANYGYTF TRBV7-6 . many 14 TRBJ1-2
TGTGCCAGTTGGACAGGGCCCTACGAGCAGTACTTC CASWTGPYEQYF TRBV6-5 TRBD1 . 12 TRBJ2-7
TGCAGCGTTGGAGGGTACGGGGGCGGGCAGTTCTTC CSVGGYGGGQFF TRBV29-1 . . 12 TRBJ2-1
TGTGCCAGCAGCTTTAAACAGGGACGGCTCGAGACCCAGTACTTC CASSFKQGRLETQYF TRBV5-6 . many 15 TRBJ2-5
TGTGCCAGCAGCGTAGGGACACTACAAGAGACCCAGTACTTC CASSVGTLQETQYF TRBV9 . many 14 TRBJ2-5
TGCGCCAGCAGCCAATTTAGCGGGGGCCTCCCCTACGAGCAGTACTTC CASSQFSGGLPYEQYF TRBV4-1 TRBD2 many 16 TRBJ2-7
TGTGCCAGCACCCTGCATTCCGGAGCCACTGAAGCTTTCTTT CASTLHSGATEAFF TRBV12-3/TRBV12-4 . few 14 TRBJ1-1
TGTGCCTGGAGCGCCGGGACAGGGACCTACGAGCAGTACTTC CAWSAGTGTYEQYF TRBV30 TRBD1 . 14 TRBJ2-7
TGCGCCAGCAAGACCCCATTAGGGGGCGAACCCCCTAGCAATCAGCCCCAGCATTTT CASKTPLGGEPPSNQPQHF TRBV5-1 TRBD1 few 19 TRBJ1-5
TGTGCCAGCAGCCAATTGATAGCGGACAATGAGCAGTTCTTC CASSQLIADNEQFF TRBV7-8 . . 14 TRBJ2-1
TGTGCCAGCAGCTTAGCTGAATGGGGGACCCGCACAGATACGCAGTATTTT CASSLAEWGTRTDTQYF TRBV7-9 . few 17 TRBJ2-3
TGTGCCACCAGTGATTCGGAGGGCGGGGTCCTAAATCAGCCCCAGCATTTT CATSDSEGGVLNQPQHF TRBV24-1 . . 17 TRBJ1-5
TGTGCCAGCAGCTCACAGGGGAATGGCTACACCTTC CASSSQGNGYTF TRBV3-1 TRBD1 few 12 TRBJ1-2
TGTGCCAGCAGCTTATTTGGACTCCCTAGGGGTAACACTGAAGCTTTCTTT CASSLFGLPRGNTEAFF TRBV7-8 . . 17 TRBJ1-1
TGCAGTGCTCGGACTAGCGGAGGAAACGAGCAGTACTTC CSARTSGGNEQYF TRBV20-1 TRBD2 many 13 TRBJ2-7
TGTGCCACCAGTGATTTGGGGACTAGCGGGAGGGCCCTCAATGAGCAGTTCTTC CATSDLGTSGRALNEQFF TRBV24-1 TRBD2 many 18 TRBJ2-1
TGTGCCAGCAGCGATAGCGGGGGGGCCTTACACACCGGGGAGCTGTTTTTT CASSDSGGALHTGELFF TRBV9 TRBD2 . 17 TRBJ2-2
TGCGCCAGCAGCTTGGAGGCGTATAGGGCTAGCGGGAGCTACGAGCAGTACTTC CASSLEAYRASGSYEQYF TRBV5-1 TRBD2 few 18 TRBJ2-7
TGTGCCTGGAGTGTACGGAGACTCAAATACGGGAGTGTCTATGGCTACACCTTC CAWSVRRLKYGSVYGYTF TRBV30 . few 18 TRBJ1-2
TGTGCCAGCAGTGTCATGGGGCTGGGCACTGAAGCTTTCTTT CASSVMGLGTEAFF TRBV6-6 . . 14 TRBJ1-1
TGTGCCAGCGGCCGGGATCCACTAGATCGTGAGCAGTTCTTC CASGRDPLDREQFF TRBV25-1 . few 14 TRBJ2-1
TGTGCCAGCAGTATAACCGGACTAGCGTTAGATACGCAGTATTTT CASSITGLALDTQYF TRBV7-3 TRBD2 few 15 TRBJ2-3
TGTGCCAGCATGAAGCGGGAGGGAGGGAATGAGCAGTTCTTC CASMKREGGNEQFF TRBV11-2 TRBD2 few 14 TRBJ2-1
TGTGCCAGCAGGGGACAGGGTGGTATGAACACTGAAGCTTTCTTT CASRGQGGMNTEAFF TRBV6-6 TRBD1 . 15 TRBJ1-1
TGTGCCAGCAGTTTATCAGGACAGGCCTTCTACGAGCAGTACTTC CASSLSGQAFYEQYF TRBV27 TRBD1 . 15 TRBJ2-7
TGTGCCAGTAGACGGACAGGGGGCATCTCTGGGGCCAACGTCCTGACTTTC CASRRTGGISGANVLTF TRBV19 TRBD1 . 17 TRBJ2-6
TGTGCCAGCAGAATACGGTGGCAGGGGGCGAACGAGCAGTACTTC CASRIRWQGANEQYF TRBV6-2/TRBV6-3 TRBD1 . 15 TRBJ2-7
TGTGCCAGCCCGCCGGGGGCTATGAACACTGAAGCTTTCTTT CASPPGAMNTEAFF TRBV11-3 . . 14 TRBJ1-1
TGTGCCAGCAGGACCAGACAGGCCCAGTACTTC CASRTRQAQYF TRBV6-5 . . 11 TRBJ2-5
TGTGCCAGCAGCCAGCAGGACAGTAGAAATTCACCCCTCCACTTT CASSQQDSRNSPLHF TRBV7-9 . . 15 TRBJ1-6
TGTGCCAGCAGCTTAGGCAGGGACACAGATACGCAGTATTTT CASSLGRDTDTQYF TRBV7-8 . few 14 TRBJ2-3
TGCGCCAGCAGCCAGCCTCGGGGGAAGGTCTTGAATGAGCAGTTCTTC CASSQPRGKVLNEQFF TRBV4-1 . . 16 TRBJ2-1
TGTGCCAGCAGCTTGACCTGGGGTTATGGCTACACCTTC CASSLTWGYGYTF TRBV5-6 . few 13 TRBJ1-2
TGTGCCAGCAGCCAACCCAATGGCGGGGGGCTAATGAACACTGAAGCTTTCTTT CASSQPNGGGLMNTEAFF TRBV4-2 . . 18 TRBJ1-1
TGTGCCAGCATTTCCTTACAGGGACAGAGCACAGATACGCAGTATTTT CASISLQGQSTDTQYF TRBV7-8 TRBD1 few 16 TRBJ2-3
TGCAGTGCTGCCCGGGACAGGGGTTTTGAAAAACTGTTTTTT CSAARDRGFEKLFF TRBV20-1 TRBD1 . 14 TRBJ1-4
TGCGCCAGCAGCCAAGACCCGTTATTCGGGAGCAACACAGATACGCAGTATTTT CASSQDPLFGSNTDTQYF TRBV4-3 . few 18 TRBJ2-3
TGTGCCAGCAGTTACCGACAGGGGAAGTCTGGCGGCTACACCTTC CASSYRQGKSGGYTF TRBV6-6 TRBD1 . 15 TRBJ1-2
TGTGCCAGCAGCTCCAGCGGGAGGGCCGGGGTTGAGGGCGAGCAGTACTTC CASSSSGRAGVEGEQYF TRBV7-9 TRBD2 . 17 TRBJ2-7
TGCAGTGCTAGGCGTCGTACTAGCGCCCTTCTGGATGAGCAGTTCTTC CSARRRTSALLDEQFF TRBV20-1 TRBD2 few 16 TRBJ2-1
TGCAGTGCTAGAGACCGACGGAGGATAGAGACCCAGTACTTC CSARDRRRIETQYF TRBV20-1 . few 14 TRBJ2-5
TGCAGTCCCCGGGACAGGAGCTCCTACGAGCAGTACTTC CSPRDRSSYEQYF TRBV20-1 TRBD1 many 13 TRBJ2-7
TGTGCCAGTAACGCCGCGGTCTATAAGGTGAGCACTGAAGCTTTCTTT CASNAAVYKVSTEAFF TRBV19 . . 16 TRBJ1-1
TGTGCCAGCACCCCCACAGGGGGCACTGGAAACACCATATATTTT CASTPTGGTGNTIYF TRBV12-3/TRBV12-4 TRBD1 . 15 TRBJ1-3